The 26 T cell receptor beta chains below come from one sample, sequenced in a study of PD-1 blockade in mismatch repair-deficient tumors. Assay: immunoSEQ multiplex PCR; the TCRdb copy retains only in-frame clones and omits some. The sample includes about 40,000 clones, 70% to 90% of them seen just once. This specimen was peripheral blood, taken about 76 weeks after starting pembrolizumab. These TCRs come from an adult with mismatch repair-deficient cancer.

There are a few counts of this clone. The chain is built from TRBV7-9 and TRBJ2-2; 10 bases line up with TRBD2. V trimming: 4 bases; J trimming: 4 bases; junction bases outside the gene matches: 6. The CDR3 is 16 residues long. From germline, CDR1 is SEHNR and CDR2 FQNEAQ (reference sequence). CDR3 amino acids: CASSSPIAGGTGELFF. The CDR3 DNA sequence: TGTGCCAGCAGCTCTCCGATAGCGGGAGGCACCGGGGAGCTGTTTTTT.

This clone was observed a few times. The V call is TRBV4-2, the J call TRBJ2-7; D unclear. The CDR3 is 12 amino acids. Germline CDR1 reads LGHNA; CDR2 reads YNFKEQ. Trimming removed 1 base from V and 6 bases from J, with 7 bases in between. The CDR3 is CASSQGGTEQYF. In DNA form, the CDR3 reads TGTGCCAGCAGCCAAGGGGGTACCGAGCAGTACTTC.

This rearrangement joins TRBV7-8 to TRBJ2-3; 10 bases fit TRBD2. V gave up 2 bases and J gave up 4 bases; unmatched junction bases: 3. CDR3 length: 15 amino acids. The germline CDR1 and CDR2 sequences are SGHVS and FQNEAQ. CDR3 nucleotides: TGTGCCAGCAGCTTAAGCGGGAGGGTTGCAGATACGCAGTATTTT. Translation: CASSLSGRVADTQYF.

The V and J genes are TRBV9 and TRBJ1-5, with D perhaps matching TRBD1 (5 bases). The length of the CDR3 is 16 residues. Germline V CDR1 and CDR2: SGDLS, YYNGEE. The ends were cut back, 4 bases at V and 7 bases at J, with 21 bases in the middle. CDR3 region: CASSPRGLAGDQPQHF. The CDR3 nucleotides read TGTGCCAGCAGCCCGAGGGGCCTCGCCGGGGACCAGCCCCAGCATTTT.

CDR3 bases: TGTGCCAGCAGCTTCGGGGGGAGCTCCTACGAGCAGTACTTC. This translates into CASSFGGSSYEQYF. The chain links TRBV5-6 to TRBJ2-7, with 7 bases fitting TRBD2. V was pared by 2 bases and J by 0 bases, with 2 bases of the junction left unmatched. Germline CDR1 and CDR2: SGHDT and YYEEEE. The CDR3 sequence is 14 residues long.

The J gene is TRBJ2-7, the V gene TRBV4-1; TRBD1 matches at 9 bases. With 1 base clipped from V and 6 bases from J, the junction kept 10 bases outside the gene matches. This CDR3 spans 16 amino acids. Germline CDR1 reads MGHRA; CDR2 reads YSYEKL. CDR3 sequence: CASSQVGPGQGTEQYF. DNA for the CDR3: TGCGCCAGCAGCCAAGTGGGACCGGGACAGGGAACCGAGCAGTACTTC.

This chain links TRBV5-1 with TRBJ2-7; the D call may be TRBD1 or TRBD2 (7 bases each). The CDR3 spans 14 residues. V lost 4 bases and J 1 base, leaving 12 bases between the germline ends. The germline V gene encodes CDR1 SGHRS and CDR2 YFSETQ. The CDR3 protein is CASSREGQSYEQYF. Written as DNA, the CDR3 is TGCGCCAGCAGCAGGGAGGGACAGTCCTACGAGCAGTACTTC.

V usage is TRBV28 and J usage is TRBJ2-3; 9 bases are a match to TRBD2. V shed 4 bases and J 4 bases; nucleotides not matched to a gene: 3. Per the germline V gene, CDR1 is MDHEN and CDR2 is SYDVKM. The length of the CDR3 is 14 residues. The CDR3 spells CASSSGGRADTQYF. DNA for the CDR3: TGTGCCAGCAGTTCCGGCGGGAGGGCAGATACGCAGTATTTT.

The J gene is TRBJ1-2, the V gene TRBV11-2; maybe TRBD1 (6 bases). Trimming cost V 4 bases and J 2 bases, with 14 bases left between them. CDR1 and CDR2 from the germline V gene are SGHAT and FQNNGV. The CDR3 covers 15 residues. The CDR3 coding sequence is TGTGCCAGCAGCTCAAATCCGCAGGGGAACTATGGCTACACCTTC. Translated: CASSSNPQGNYGYTF.

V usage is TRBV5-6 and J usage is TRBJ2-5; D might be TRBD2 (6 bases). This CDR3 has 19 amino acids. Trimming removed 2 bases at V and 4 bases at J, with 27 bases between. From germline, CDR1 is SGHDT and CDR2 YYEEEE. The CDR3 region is CASSLSSLLGRRTSETQYF. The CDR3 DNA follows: TGTGCCAGCAGCTTATCCTCCCTCCTCGGGAGACGAACCTCAGAGACCCAGTACTTC.

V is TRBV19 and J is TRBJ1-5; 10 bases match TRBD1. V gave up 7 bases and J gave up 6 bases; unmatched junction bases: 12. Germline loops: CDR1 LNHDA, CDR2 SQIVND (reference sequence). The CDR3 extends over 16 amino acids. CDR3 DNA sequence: TGTGCCAGTAATAGTATAAGGACAGGGGGTAGTCAGCCCCAGCATTTT. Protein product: CASNSIRTGGSQPQHF.

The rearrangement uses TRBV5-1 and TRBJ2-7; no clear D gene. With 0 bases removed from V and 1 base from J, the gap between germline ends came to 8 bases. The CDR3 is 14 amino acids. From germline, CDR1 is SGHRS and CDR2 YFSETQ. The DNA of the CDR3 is TGCGCCAGCAGCTTGGCCCGCGAGTCCTACGAGCAGTACTTC. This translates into CASSLARESYEQYF.

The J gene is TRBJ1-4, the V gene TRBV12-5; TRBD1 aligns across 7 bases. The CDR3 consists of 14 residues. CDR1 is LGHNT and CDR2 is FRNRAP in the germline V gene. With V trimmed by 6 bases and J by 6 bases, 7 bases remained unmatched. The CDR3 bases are TGTGCTAGTGGGTACGGGACAGCTGATGAAAAACTGTTTTTT. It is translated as CASGYGTADEKLFF.

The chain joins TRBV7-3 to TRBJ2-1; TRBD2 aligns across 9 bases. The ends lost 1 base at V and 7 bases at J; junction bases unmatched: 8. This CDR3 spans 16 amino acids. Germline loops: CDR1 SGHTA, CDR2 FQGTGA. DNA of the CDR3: TGTGCCAGCAGCTTAAGTGTACTAGCGGGTAGAAATGAGCAGTTCTTC. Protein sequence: CASSLSVLAGRNEQFF.

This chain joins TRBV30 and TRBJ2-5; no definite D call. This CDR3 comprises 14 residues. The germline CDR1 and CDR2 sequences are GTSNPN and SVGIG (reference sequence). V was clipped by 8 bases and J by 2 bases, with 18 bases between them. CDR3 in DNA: TGTGCCGGAGTTAGAGGTTATAGGCAAGAGACCCAGTACTTC. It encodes CAGVRGYRQETQYF.

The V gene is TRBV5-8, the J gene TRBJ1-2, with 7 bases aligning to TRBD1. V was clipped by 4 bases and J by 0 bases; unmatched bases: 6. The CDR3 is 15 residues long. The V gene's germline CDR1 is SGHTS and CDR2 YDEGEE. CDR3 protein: CASSPNRGANYGYTF. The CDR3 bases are TGTGCCAGCAGCCCGAACAGGGGAGCTAACTATGGCTACACCTTC.

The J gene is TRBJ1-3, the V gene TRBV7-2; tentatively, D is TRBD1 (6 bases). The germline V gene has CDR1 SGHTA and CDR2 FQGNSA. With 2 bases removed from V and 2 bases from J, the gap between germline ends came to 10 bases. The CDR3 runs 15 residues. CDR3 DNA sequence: TGTGCCAGCAGCTTAATAGGGGGGGCTGGAAACACCATATATTTT. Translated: CASSLIGGAGNTIYF.

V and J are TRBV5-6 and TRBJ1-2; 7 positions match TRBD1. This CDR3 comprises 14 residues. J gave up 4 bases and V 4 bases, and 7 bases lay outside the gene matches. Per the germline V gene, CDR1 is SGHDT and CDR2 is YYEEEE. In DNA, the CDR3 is TGTGCCAGCAGCCCGGGACAGTCGCTCTATGGCTACACCTTC. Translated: CASSPGQSLYGYTF.

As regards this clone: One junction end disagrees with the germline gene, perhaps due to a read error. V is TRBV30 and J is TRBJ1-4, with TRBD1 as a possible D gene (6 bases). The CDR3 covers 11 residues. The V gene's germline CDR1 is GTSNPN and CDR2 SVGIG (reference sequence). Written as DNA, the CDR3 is TGTGCCTGGAGTGTCGGGTTGGACAGAGTTTTT. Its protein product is CAWSVGLDRVF.

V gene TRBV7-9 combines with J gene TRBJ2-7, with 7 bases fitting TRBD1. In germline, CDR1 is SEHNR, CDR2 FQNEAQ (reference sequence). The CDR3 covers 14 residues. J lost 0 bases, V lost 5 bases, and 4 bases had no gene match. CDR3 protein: CASSTRDSSYEQYF. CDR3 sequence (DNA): TGTGCCAGCAGCACCCGGGACAGCTCCTACGAGCAGTACTTC.

CDR3 protein: CASSQLPGLDLTGELFF. In DNA form, the CDR3 reads TGTGCCAGCAGCCAACTTCCGGGACTAGATTTAACCGGGGAGCTGTTTTTT. The V call is TRBV7-9, the J call TRBJ2-2; 8 bases fit TRBD2. The V segment lost 5 bases and the J segment 5 bases; nucleotides outside the gene matches: 13. In germline, CDR1 is SEHNR, CDR2 FQNEAQ (reference sequence). The CDR3 contains 17 residues.

CDR3 DNA: TGTGCCAGCAGTGCCCCCGGGGGAGAGACCCAGTACTTC. Translation: CASSAPGGETQYF. This chain joins TRBV25-1 and TRBJ2-5; D may be TRBD2 (6 bases). Trimming pared 4 bases from V and 4 bases from J, leaving 10 bases between. The CDR3 extends over 13 amino acids. Per the germline V gene, CDR1 is MGHDK and CDR2 is SYGVNS. The full variable domain, completed using reference TRBV25-1 and TRBJ2-5, is EADIYQTPRYLVIGTGKKITLECSQTMGHDKMYWYQQDPGMELHLIHYSYGVNSTEKGDLSSESTVSRIRTEHFPLTLESARPSHTSQYLCASSAPGGETQYFGPGTRLLVL.

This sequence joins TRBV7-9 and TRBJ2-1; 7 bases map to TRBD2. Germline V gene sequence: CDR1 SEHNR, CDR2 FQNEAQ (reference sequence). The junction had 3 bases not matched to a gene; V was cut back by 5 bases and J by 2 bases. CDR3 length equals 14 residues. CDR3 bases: TGTGCCAGCAGCAGGAGCGGGACCTACAATGAGCAGTTCTTC. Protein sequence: CASSRSGTYNEQFF.

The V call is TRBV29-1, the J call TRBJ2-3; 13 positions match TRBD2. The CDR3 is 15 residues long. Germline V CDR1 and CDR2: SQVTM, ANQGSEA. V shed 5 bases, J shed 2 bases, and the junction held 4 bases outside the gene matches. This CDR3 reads CSVRGTSGVTDTQYF. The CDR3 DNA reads TGCAGCGTTCGTGGGACTAGCGGGGTCACAGATACGCAGTATTTT.

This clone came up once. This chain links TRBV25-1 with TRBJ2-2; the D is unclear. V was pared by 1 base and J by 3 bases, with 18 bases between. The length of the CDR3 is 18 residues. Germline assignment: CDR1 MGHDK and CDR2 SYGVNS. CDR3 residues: CASSEWNLDNGYTGELFF. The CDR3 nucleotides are TGTGCCAGCAGTGAATGGAACCTAGACAATGGATACACCGGGGAGCTGTTTTTT.

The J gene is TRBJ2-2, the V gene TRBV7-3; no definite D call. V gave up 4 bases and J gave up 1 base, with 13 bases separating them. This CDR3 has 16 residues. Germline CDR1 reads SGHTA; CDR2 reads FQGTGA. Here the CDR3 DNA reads TGTGCCAGCAGCTCACGCCAAACAGAGAACACCGGGGAGCTGTTTTTT. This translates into CASSSRQTENTGELFF.